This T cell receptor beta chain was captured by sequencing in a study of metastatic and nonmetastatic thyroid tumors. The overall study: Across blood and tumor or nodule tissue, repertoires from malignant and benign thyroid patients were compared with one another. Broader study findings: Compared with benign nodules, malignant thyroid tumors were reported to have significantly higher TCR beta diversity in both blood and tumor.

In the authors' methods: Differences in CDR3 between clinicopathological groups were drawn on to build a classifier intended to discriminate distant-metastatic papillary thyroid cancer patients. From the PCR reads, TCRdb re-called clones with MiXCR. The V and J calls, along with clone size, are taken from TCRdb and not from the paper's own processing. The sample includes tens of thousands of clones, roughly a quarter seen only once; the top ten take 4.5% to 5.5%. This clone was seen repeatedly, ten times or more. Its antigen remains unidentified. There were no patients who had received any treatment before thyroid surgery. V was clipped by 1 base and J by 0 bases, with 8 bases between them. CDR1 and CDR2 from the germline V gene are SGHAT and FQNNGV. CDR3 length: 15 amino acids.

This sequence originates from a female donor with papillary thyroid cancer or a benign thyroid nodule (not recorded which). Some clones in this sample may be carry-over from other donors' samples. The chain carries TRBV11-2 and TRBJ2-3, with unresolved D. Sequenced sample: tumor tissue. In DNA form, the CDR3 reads TGTGCCAGCAGCTTAGTGCCCGGGAGCACAGATACGCAGTATTTT. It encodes CASSLVPGSTDTQYF.